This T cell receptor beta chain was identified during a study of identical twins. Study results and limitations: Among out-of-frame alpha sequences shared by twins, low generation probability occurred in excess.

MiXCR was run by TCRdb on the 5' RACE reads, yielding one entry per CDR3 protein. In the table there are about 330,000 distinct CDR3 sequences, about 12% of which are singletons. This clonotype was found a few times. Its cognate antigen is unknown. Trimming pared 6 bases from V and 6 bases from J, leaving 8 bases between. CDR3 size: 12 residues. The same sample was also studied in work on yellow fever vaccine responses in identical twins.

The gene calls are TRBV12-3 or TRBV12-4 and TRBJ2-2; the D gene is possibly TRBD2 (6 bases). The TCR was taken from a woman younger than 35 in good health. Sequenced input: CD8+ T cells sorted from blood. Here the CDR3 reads CASSTGAGELFF. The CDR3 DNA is TGTGCCAGCAGCACGGGGGCCGGGGAGCTGTTTTTT.